Listed below are T cell receptor beta chains from one sample, sequenced in a study of shared clonotypes between healthy human individuals. Clones were sequenced by immunoSEQ multiplex PCR, and TCRdb holds only the in-frame ones, with some missing. Of more than 850,000 clones in the sample, around 78% are singletons; the top ten hold 0.5% to 0.6%. The sequencing sample was made of memory CD4+ T cells from PBMCs. Receptors were obtained from a young man in good health. Some clones in this sample may be carry-over from other donors' samples. Each CDR3 is given with its conserved first and last residue. D genes are given only for firm matches. Some rows have no size entry. The others give once, few or many, or a class for an expanded clone.

v_gene,j_gene,d_gene,abundance,CDR3nt,CDR3aa
TRBV10-3,TRBJ1-2,.,few,TGTGCCATCAGTGAGACGAGACAAGTAGCTAACTATGGCTACACCTTC,CAISETRQVANYGYTF
TRBV10-1,TRBJ1-2,.,once,TGCGCCAGCGTATTTACGGACTTCTATGGCTACACCTTC,CASVFTDFYGYTF
TRBV5-1,TRBJ2-5,TRBD2,once,TGCGCCAGCAGCACGGGACTAGTGGAAGAGACCCAGTACTTC,CASSTGLVEETQYF
TRBV10-3,TRBJ2-7,TRBD2,few,TGTGCCACAGGCGGGGCTAGCGGATACTACGAGCAGTACTTC,CATGGASGYYEQYF
TRBV28,TRBJ2-5,TRBD1,.,TGTGCCAGCAGAATAGGACAGGGCATCCAAGAGACCCAGTACTTC,CASRIGQGIQETQYF
TRBV21-1,TRBJ2-5,.,.,TGTGCCAGCAGCAATGACAGGGGTGGGGTGGAGACCCAGTACTTC,CASSNDRGGVETQYF
TRBV15,TRBJ2-7,TRBD1,.,TGTGCCACCAGCAGTCTCCGGGACAGGCTCTACGAGCAGTACTTC,CATSSLRDRLYEQYF
TRBV7-3,TRBJ1-3,.,.,TGTGCCAGCAGCCCAAGGCACAGCTCTGGAAACACCATATATTTT,CASSPRHSSGNTIYF
TRBV11-3,TRBJ2-3,.,.,TGTGCCAGCAGCCATGGGCTACAGTTCACAGATACGCAGTATTTT,CASSHGLQFTDTQYF
TRBV18,TRBJ1-1,.,.,TGTGCCAGCTCACCAGGCGGAAACACTGAAGCTTTCTTT,CASSPGGNTEAFF
TRBV7-2,TRBJ1-5,.,once,TGTGCCAGCAGCCCTAATGGAGGGTATAGCAATCAGCCCCAGCATTTT,CASSPNGGYSNQPQHF
TRBV5-6,TRBJ2-2,.,.,TGTGCCAGCACCCCGGGTCTCACCGGGGAGCTGTTTTTT,CASTPGLTGELFF
TRBV7-9,TRBJ1-5,TRBD1,.,TGTGCCAGCAGCCGCCTAAGGGACAGGCGCGGCAATCAGCCCCAGCATTTT,CASSRLRDRRGNQPQHF
TRBV10-3,TRBJ1-1,.,.,TGTGCCACTTCTCGGGGGGGCGCGGACACTGAAGCTTTCTTT,CATSRGGADTEAFF
TRBV2,TRBJ2-3,.,.,TGTGCCAGCAGTGAATCAGGAGATACGCAGTATTTT,CASSESGDTQYF
TRBV15,TRBJ2-3,.,.,TGTGCCACCAGCAGCGCAGCACAGGCTAGACGCACAGATACGCAGTATTTT,CATSSAAQARRTDTQYF
TRBV28,TRBJ1-2,.,.,TGTGCCAGCAGTTTATGGCAGGGGTCAGATGGCTACACCTTC,CASSLWQGSDGYTF
TRBV7-6,TRBJ1-3,.,.,TGTGCCAGCAGCTTAGGCGACCCATTGAGCTCTGGAAACACCATATATTTT,CASSLGDPLSSGNTIYF
TRBV28,TRBJ2-7,.,.,TGTGCCAGCAGTCCCGGAGACTTGGGCTCCTACGAGCAGTACTTC,CASSPGDLGSYEQYF
TRBV6-1,TRBJ1-1,.,few,TGTGCCAGCAGTGGTCCAACCGGGGCTGGGGCTTTCTTT,CASSGPTGAGAFF
TRBV19,TRBJ1-5,.,.,TGTGCCAGTAGCCCCTTCGCCAGCAATCAGCCCCAGCATTTT,CASSPFASNQPQHF
TRBV11-2,TRBJ1-1,.,.,TGTGCCAGCAGCCCCGCAGGGGCGAGGAACACTGAAGCTTTCTTT,CASSPAGARNTEAFF
TRBV19,TRBJ2-4,TRBD1,many,TGTGCCAGTAGTATCCAGGGGGCATATTCCAAAAACATTCAGTACTTC,CASSIQGAYSKNIQYF
TRBV5-1,TRBJ2-5,.,.,TGCGCCAGCAGCTTGGCCCTGATAGCAGGAGAGACCCAGTACTTC,CASSLALIAGETQYF
TRBV27,TRBJ2-2,TRBD2,.,TGTGCCAGCAGACCTCAACTAGCGGGATACACCGGGGAGCTGTTTTTT,CASRPQLAGYTGELFF
TRBV28,TRBJ1-1,.,few,TGTGCCAGCAGGGGCGGGTTGGGGAAAATCACTGAAGCTTTCTTT,CASRGGLGKITEAFF
TRBV11-2,TRBJ2-7,TRBD1,.,TGTGCCAGCAGCTCCCCGTGGACAGGTGGGGAATACGAGCAGTACTTC,CASSSPWTGGEYEQYF
TRBV5-1,TRBJ2-1,TRBD2,few,TGCGCCAGCAGCTTAACGCTAGCGGGAGGGCCTAATGAGCAGTTCTTC,CASSLTLAGGPNEQFF
TRBV5-1,TRBJ2-3,.,many,TGCGCCAGCAGAGCGCTTTCCGGAGACTTAGGTACGCAGTATTTT,CASRALSGDLGTQYF
TRBV14,TRBJ2-2,.,.,TGTGCCAGCAGCCAAGGAACCCCGAGGGCCGGGGAGCTGTTTTTT,CASSQGTPRAGELFF
TRBV5-1,TRBJ2-4,TRBD1,.,TGCGCCAGCAGCTTGGCCGGACAGGGAAACATTCAGTACTTC,CASSLAGQGNIQYF
TRBV28,TRBJ1-2,TRBD1,.,TGTGCCAGCAGTTTAAGAGGGACAGGGGGTAACTATGGCTACACCTTC,CASSLRGTGGNYGYTF
TRBV5-1,TRBJ2-7,.,once,TGCGCCAGCGCCTCCGGGACCCGGACATACGAGCAGTACTTC,CASASGTRTYEQYF
TRBV5-1,TRBJ2-1,.,.,TGCGCCAGCAGCTCAGCCTCCAGGGGAGGGCACAATGAGCAGTTCTTC,CASSSASRGGHNEQFF
TRBV4-3,TRBJ2-5,.,.,TGCGCCAGCAGCCAAGGAGGGCTGGAGACCCAGTACTTC,CASSQGGLETQYF
TRBV29-1,TRBJ2-2,.,.,TGCAGCGTTGCGGTGGGTAGGAACACCGGGGAGCTGTTTTTT,CSVAVGRNTGELFF
TRBV7-2,TRBJ1-3,.,.,TGTGCCAGCAGCTTCGGGCCCTCTGGAAACACCATATATTTT,CASSFGPSGNTIYF
TRBV28,TRBJ1-5,TRBD1,.,TGTGCCAGCAGTTTTGGGGACAGGGACAATCAGCCCCAGCATTTT,CASSFGDRDNQPQHF
TRBV19,TRBJ2-2,TRBD2,once,TGTGCCAGTAGGTTAGCGGGACAGAACACCGGGGAGCTGTTTTTT,CASRLAGQNTGELFF
TRBV2,TRBJ1-4,.,.,TGTGCCAGCAGACAACAGGGAGTAAGTGAAAAACTGTTTTTT,CASRQQGVSEKLFF
TRBV2,TRBJ2-1,TRBD2,many,TGTGCCAGCGAGCGGGGACTAGCGGGAGGAGGGGAGCAGTTCTTC,CASERGLAGGGEQFF
TRBV6-5,TRBJ1-1,.,.,TGTGCCAGCAGTTACTCGATACGGGGGGAGACTGAAGCTTTCTTT,CASSYSIRGETEAFF
TRBV11-2,TRBJ2-5,.,.,TGTGCCAGCAGCTTAGGCCGGCTCAGCGCAGAGACCCAGTACTTC,CASSLGRLSAETQYF